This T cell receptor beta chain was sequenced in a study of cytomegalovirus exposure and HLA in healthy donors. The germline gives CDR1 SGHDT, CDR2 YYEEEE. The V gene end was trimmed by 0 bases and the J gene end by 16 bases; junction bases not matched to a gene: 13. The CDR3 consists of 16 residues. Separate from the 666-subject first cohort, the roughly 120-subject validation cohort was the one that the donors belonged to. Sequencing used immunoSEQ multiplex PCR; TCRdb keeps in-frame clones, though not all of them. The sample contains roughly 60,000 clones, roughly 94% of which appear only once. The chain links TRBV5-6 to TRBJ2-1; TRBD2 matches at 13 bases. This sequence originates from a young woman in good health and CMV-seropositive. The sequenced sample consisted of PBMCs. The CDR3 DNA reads TGTGCCAGCAGCTTGGCTACTAGCGGGAGGGCCTTGAGTCTCTTCTTC. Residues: CASSLATSGRALSLFF.